This is a list of T cell receptor beta chains from one sample in a study of shared clonotypes between healthy human individuals. Measured with immunoSEQ multiplex PCR; TCRdb has only the in-frame clones, and not every one. Among 2 million or so clones listed, approximately 95% were seen once. The material sequenced was naive CD8+ T cells sorted from blood. The receptors originated from a man aged 18 to 35 in good health. Each CDR3 is given with its conserved first and last residue. Each record gives: J gene, V gene, D gene, clone size, CDR3 DNA, CDR3 protein. The D gene is left open where the match is weak. Expanded clones get a size class; other rows say once, few or many, or leave the size out.

TRBJ2-2,TRBV11-2,TRBD2,.,TGTGCCAGCAGCTTACTAGCGGCGAACACCGGGGAGCTGTTTTTT,CASSLLAANTGELFF
TRBJ2-1,TRBV7-8,TRBD2,.,TGTGCCAGCAGCTTGGGCTTCGCGGGGGGTCTATACAATGAGCAGTTCTTC,CASSLGFAGGLYNEQFF
TRBJ2-1,TRBV4-1,.,.,TGCGCCAGCAGCCAGGAGGAATTAGAATCGCCCAATGAGCAGTTCTTC,CASSQEELESPNEQFF
TRBJ1-2,TRBV4-2,TRBD1,.,TGTGCCAGCAGCCAGATAGACAGGGGCGATGGCTACACCTTC,CASSQIDRGDGYTF
TRBJ2-2,TRBV6-5,.,.,TGTGCCAGCAGTTACGGGGGGTGGACCGGGGAGCTGTTTTTT,CASSYGGWTGELFF
TRBJ1-1,TRBV11-2,.,.,TGTGCCAGCAGCTTAGCGGGTCCATACAACACTGAAGCTTTCTTT,CASSLAGPYNTEAFF
TRBJ2-7,TRBV27,.,.,TGTGCCAGCAGTACGGCTTGGGGGAGCGAGCAGTACTTC,CASSTAWGSEQYF
TRBJ1-4,TRBV11-2,.,.,TGTGCCAGCAGCGGGAATGAAAAACTGTTTTTT,CASSGNEKLFF
TRBJ1-1,TRBV27,.,.,TGTGCCAGCAGTTTGATAGGGGGACCTGAAGCTTTCTTT,CASSLIGGPEAFF
TRBJ2-7,TRBV12-5,.,.,TGTGCTAGTGGTTTGCCCGTTGCCCTCCCGGGACGGAGGACCCCGGAGGACTCCTACGAGCAGTACTTC,CASGLPVALPGRRTPEDSYEQYF
TRBJ2-7,TRBV5-1,.,.,TGCGCCAGCAGCTCGACACCCTACGAGCAGTACTTC,CASSSTPYEQYF
TRBJ2-1,TRBV27,TRBD2,.,TGTGCCAGCAGTTGGAGCGGGGTCTACAATGAGCAGTTCTTC,CASSWSGVYNEQFF
TRBJ2-1,TRBV4-1,.,.,TGCGCCAGCAGCCAAAATGGGGTCTACAATGAGCAGTTCTTC,CASSQNGVYNEQFF
TRBJ2-2,TRBV9,TRBD1,.,TGTGCCAGCACTCCTACAGGGGGCGAAACCGGGGAGCTGTTTTTT,CASTPTGGETGELFF
TRBJ2-7,TRBV4-1,.,.,TGCGCCAGCAGCACCCGGACAGCGGTCTACGAGCAGTACTTC,CASSTRTAVYEQYF
TRBJ2-1,TRBV27,.,.,TGTGCCAGCAGTTTAAGTAACACCCTTTACAATGAGCAGTTCTTC,CASSLSNTLYNEQFF
TRBJ2-3,TRBV5-1,.,.,TGCGCCAGCAGCTTGCGTCAGTACACAGATACGCAGTATTTT,CASSLRQYTDTQYF
TRBJ2-2,TRBV9,.,.,TGTGCCAGCACCCCCGGGGGATCTACGAACACGGGGGAGCTGTTTTTT,CASTPGGSTNTGELFF
TRBJ1-3,TRBV15,.,once,TGTGCCACCAGCAGCGCTGGAAACACCATATATTTT,CATSSAGNTIYF
TRBJ2-5,TRBV7-9,TRBD2,.,TGTGCCAGCAGCTCTGGGGCGGGAGAAGGAGAGACCCAGTACTTC,CASSSGAGEGETQYF
TRBJ1-6,TRBV27,.,.,TGTGCCAGCAGTCAAACCCCCCCAGGGGTCGCCTATAATTCACCCCTCCACTTT,CASSQTPPGVAYNSPLHF
TRBJ1-5,TRBV6-5,.,.,TGTGCCAGCAGTTACTCCGCACTGGTCCAGCCCCAGCATTTT,CASSYSALVQPQHF
TRBJ2-7,TRBV6-1,.,once,TGTGCCAGCAGTGAGGAAGCAGTCTCCTACGAGCAGTACTTC,CASSEEAVSYEQYF
TRBJ2-7,TRBV7-9,TRBD1,.,TGTGCCAGCAGCACCTGGACAGGGGGCCCCGACGAGCAGTACTTC,CASSTWTGGPDEQYF
TRBJ2-5,TRBV4-1,.,.,TGCGCCAGCAGCCACCGCGGACATGACCAAGAGACCCAGTACTTC,CASSHRGHDQETQYF
TRBJ2-7,TRBV11-2,TRBD2,once,TGTGCCAGCAGCTTAGGTAGCGGGATTCCCTACGAGCAGTACTTC,CASSLGSGIPYEQYF
TRBJ2-3,TRBV5-6,.,.,TGTGCCAGCAGCCCCACTAGCACAGATACGCAGTATTTT,CASSPTSTDTQYF
TRBJ2-1,TRBV11-2,TRBD2,.,TGTGCCAGCAGCTCTTTCCCTTCTAGCGGGATGAACAATGAGCAGTTCTTC,CASSSFPSSGMNNEQFF
TRBJ1-1,TRBV30,.,.,TGTGCCTGGGGCACAGGGATGGACGAAGCTTTCTTT,CAWGTGMDEAFF
TRBJ1-1,TRBV27,TRBD1,once,TGTGCCAGCAGTTCTCCGCAGGGGGCGGGGAACACTGAAGCTTTCTTT,CASSSPQGAGNTEAFF
TRBJ2-7,TRBV6-1,TRBD2,.,TGTGCCAGCAGTGAAGCAGCTAGCGGGAGCCTCGACGAGCAGTACTTC,CASSEAASGSLDEQYF
TRBJ1-2,TRBV12-5,.,.,TGTGCTAGTGGCCTTGAGACGTTCTATGGCTACACCTTC,CASGLETFYGYTF